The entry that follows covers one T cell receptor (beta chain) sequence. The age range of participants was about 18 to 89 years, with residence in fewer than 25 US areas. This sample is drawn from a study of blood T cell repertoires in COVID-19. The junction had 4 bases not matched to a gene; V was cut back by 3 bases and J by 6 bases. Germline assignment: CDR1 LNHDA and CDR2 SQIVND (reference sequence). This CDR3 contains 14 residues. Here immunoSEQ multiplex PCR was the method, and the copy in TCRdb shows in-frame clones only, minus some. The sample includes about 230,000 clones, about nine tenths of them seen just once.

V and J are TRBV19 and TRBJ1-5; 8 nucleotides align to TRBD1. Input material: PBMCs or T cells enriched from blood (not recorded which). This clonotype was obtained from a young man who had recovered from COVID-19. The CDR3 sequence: CASSIGQGAQPQHF. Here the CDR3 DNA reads TGTGCCAGTAGTATTGGGCAGGGGGCTCAGCCCCAGCATTTT. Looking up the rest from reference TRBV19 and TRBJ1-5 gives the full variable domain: DGGITQSPKYLFRKEGQNVTLSCEQNLNHDAMYWYRQDPGQGLRLIYYSQIVNDFQKGDIAEGYSVSREKKESFPLTVTSAQKNPTAFYLCASSIGQGAQPQHFGDGTRLSIL.